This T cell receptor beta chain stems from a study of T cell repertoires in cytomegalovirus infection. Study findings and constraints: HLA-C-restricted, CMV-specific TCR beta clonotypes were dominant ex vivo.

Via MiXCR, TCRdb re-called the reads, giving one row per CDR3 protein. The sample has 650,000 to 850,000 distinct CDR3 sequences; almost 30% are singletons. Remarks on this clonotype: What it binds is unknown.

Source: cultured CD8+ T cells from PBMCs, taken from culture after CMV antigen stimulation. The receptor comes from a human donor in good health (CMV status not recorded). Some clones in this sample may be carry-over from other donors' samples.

The CDR3 DNA follows: TGTGCCAGTAGTATTGATGGGGGCTTTGAGCAGTTCTTC. Its protein is CASSIDGGFEQFF. V usage is TRBV19 and J usage is TRBJ2-1, with a weak D call TRBD1 (6 bases). The CDR3 contains 13 residues. Trimming left V 3 bases short and J 9 bases short, with 12 bases between. CDR1 is LNHDA, CDR2 SQIVND, per germline (reference sequence).